These 3 T cell receptor beta chains share one sample of origin, sequenced in a study of regulatory T cells in long-lasting Graves disease. HTBI primers from iRepertoire and Arm-PCR of CDR3 regions yielded the TCR beta libraries. One entry per CDR3 protein, called by TCRdb with MiXCR from the multiplex PCR reads. The sample holds 400,000 to 500,000 distinct CDR3 sequences, 15% seen once. Time point given: newly diagnosed GD, antithyroid drugs for less than 3 months. Researchers made the TCR library from RNA that was extracted from PBMCs. These data were also reused for a study on T cells in Graves' hyperthyroidism and ophthalmopathy.

Sequencing used peripheral blood mononuclear cells (PBMCs), obtained at new diagnosis, from a patient treated with antithyroid drugs. These TCRs come from a woman in her twenties or thirties with Graves disease.

The chain joins TRBV7-9 to TRBJ2-3; TRBD2 matches at 11 bases. Per the germline V gene, CDR1 is SEHNR and CDR2 is FQNEAQ (reference sequence). Trimming took 1 base from V and 1 from J; bases not matched to a gene: 4. CDR3 length: 17 residues. The CDR3 DNA is TGTGCCAGCAGCTTAGTTTTGGGACTAGCGGGCACAGATACGCAGTATTTT. Translation gives CASSLVLGLAGTDTQYF.

This clonotype was recorded a few times. The rearrangement uses TRBV14 and TRBJ1-6, with a possible D match to TRBD1 (5 bases). Germline assignment: CDR1 SGHDN and CDR2 FVKESK. CDR3 length: 15 amino acids. The V gene lost 2 bases and the J gene lost 7 bases, with 12 bases spanning the gap. CDR3 sequence (DNA): TGTGCCAGCAGCCAACTGGCGGGGGTCAATTCACCCCTCCACTTT. It yields the protein CASSQLAGVNSPLHF. Supplemented by reference TRBV14 and TRBJ1-6, the full variable domain reads EAGVTQFPSHSVIEKGQTVTLRCDPISGHDNLYWYRRVMGKEIKFLLHFVKESKQDESGMPNNRFLAERTGGTYSTLKVQPAELEDSGVYFCASSQLAGVNSPLHFGNGTRLTVT.

This clonotype has at least ten counts. The rearrangement uses TRBV4-2 and TRBJ2-7; TRBD2 might be the D (5 bases). This CDR3 has 15 residues. With 3 bases removed from V and 3 bases from J, the gap between germline ends came to 15 bases. Germline V gene sequence: CDR1 LGHNA, CDR2 YNFKEQ. CDR3 bases: TGTGCCAGCAGCCATAGTAGCGACGGTTACTACGAGCAGTACTTC. This encodes CASSHSSDGYYEQYF.